The rows below give T cell receptor beta chains drawn from one sample of a study of cytomegalovirus exposure and HLA in healthy donors. Clones were sequenced by immunoSEQ multiplex PCR, and TCRdb holds only the in-frame ones, with some missing. The table lists some 210,000 clones, roughly 80% of them singletons. The sample consisted of PBMCs. The origin of the receptors is a male donor in good health and CMV-seronegative. Both conserved end residues are part of each CDR3. A D gene is named only where the DNA matches it firmly. Where a row states a size, it is once, few, many or the class of an expanded clone; other rows omit it.

d_call	v_call	clone_size	j_call	cdr3_nt	cdr3_aa
NA	TRBV29-1	NA	TRBJ2-3	TGCAGCGTTGAAAGAGCGGTGGGCGGCGATACGCAGTATTTT	CSVERAVGGDTQYF
NA	TRBV5-4	NA	TRBJ1-2	TGTGCCAGCAGCTTCGGCCAGGCTCCCTGGCTACTTGGCTACACCTTC	CASSFGQAPWLLGYTF
TRBD2	TRBV10-1	NA	TRBJ2-1	TGCGCCAGCAGCCCCGGACTAGCGGGAGGCCTGAGCTCCTACAATGAGCAGTTCTTC	CASSPGLAGGLSSYNEQFF
NA	TRBV5-6	NA	TRBJ2-1	TGTGCCAGCAGCCCTGGACAGCGGTATGAGCAGTTCTTC	CASSPGQRYEQFF
TRBD2	TRBV29-1	NA	TRBJ2-7	TGCAGCGTTGAGGCTAGCGGGAGTCCGCTGGACGAGCAGTACTTC	CSVEASGSPLDEQYF
NA	TRBV7-6	NA	TRBJ2-7	TGTGCCAGCAGCTTGTCAGCGCCCTCCTACGAGCAGTACTTC	CASSLSAPSYEQYF
TRBD1	TRBV7-9	NA	TRBJ1-2	TGTGCCAGCAGCTTAGAACAGGGGAAAGATGGCTACACCTTC	CASSLEQGKDGYTF
TRBD2	TRBV5-1	NA	TRBJ2-2	TGCGCCAGCAGCCAATTGACTAGCCGGGAGCTGTTTTTT	CASSQLTSRELFF
TRBD1	TRBV5-1	NA	TRBJ1-1	TGCGCCAGCAGGGCAGGACAGGGAAACACTGAAGCTTTCTTT	CASRAGQGNTEAFF
TRBD2	TRBV4-1	NA	TRBJ2-1	TGCGCCAGCAGCCAAACCTCGGGACTAGCTGCCTACAATGAGCAGTTCTTC	CASSQTSGLAAYNEQFF
NA	TRBV18	NA	TRBJ2-7	TGTGCCAGCTCACCACGGGACTTGCCCTACGAGCAGTACTTC	CASSPRDLPYEQYF
NA	TRBV7-8	NA	TRBJ1-2	TGTGCCAGCAGCCCCGACAGTAACTATGGCTACACCTTC	CASSPDSNYGYTF
NA	TRBV9	NA	TRBJ2-3	TGTGCCAGCAGCGTGGCGGCTAGCGAAGTTGGGAATGCGCAGTATTTT	CASSVAASEVGNAQYF
TRBD2	TRBV5-6	NA	TRBJ2-1	TGTGCCACCTGGGGGGGAAGCTCCTACAATGAGCAGTTCTTC	CATWGGSSYNEQFF
TRBD1	TRBV5-4	NA	TRBJ2-5	TGTGCCAGCAGCGCGACAGGGGGCAAGGAGACCCAATACTTC	CASSATGGKETQYF
TRBD1	TRBV30	NA	TRBJ2-3	TGTGCCTGGAGTCTTGGACAGGGGCCAGATACGCAGTATTTT	CAWSLGQGPDTQYF
TRBD2	TRBV6-5	NA	TRBJ2-7	TGTGCCAGCAGGGGGTGGGCGGGAGGGACCTACGAGCAGTACTTC	CASRGWAGGTYEQYF
TRBD1	TRBV7-3	NA	TRBJ2-4	TGTGCCAGCAGCCCCTCCCCCAGGGGGCTAAGTCGGAACATTCAGTACTTC	CASSPSPRGLSRNIQYF
TRBD2	TRBV10-1	once	TRBJ2-1	TGCGCCAGCAGTAAGACTAGCGGGAGCTCCTACAATGAGCAGTTCTTC	CASSKTSGSSYNEQFF
NA	TRBV2	few	TRBJ1-5	TGTGCCAGCGGAGATGCAGGGGAGCCCCAGCATTTT	CASGDAGEPQHF
NA	TRBV30	NA	TRBJ1-5	TGTGCCTGGAGTGAGCAAAGCAATCAGCCCCAGCATTTT	CAWSEQSNQPQHF
TRBD2	TRBV7-3	NA	TRBJ2-3	TGTGCCAGCAGCTTAGCGAGCGGGAGGGCCTCGTCGGATACGCAGTATTTT	CASSLASGRASSDTQYF
NA	TRBV19	few	TRBJ2-7	TGTGCCAGTAGTATCTTTCCAGGGCTCTACGAGCAGTACTTC	CASSIFPGLYEQYF
TRBD1	TRBV10-3	NA	TRBJ2-7	TGTGCCATCAGCTTTGGGACAGGAGATCCCTACGAGCAGTACTTC	CAISFGTGDPYEQYF
NA	TRBV10-2	NA	TRBJ1-6	TGCGCCAGCAGTGACCCGTTGGGGGGACGGACCTATAATTCACCCCTCCACTTT	CASSDPLGGRTYNSPLHF
NA	TRBV7-7	NA	TRBJ2-5	TGTGCTAGCAGCTCCGGGATCATGGGGGAGACCCAGTACTTC	CASSSGIMGETQYF
NA	TRBV9	NA	TRBJ2-2	TGTGCCAGCAGCGTCTCTAGCGCCACCGGGGAGCTGTTTTTT	CASSVSSATGELFF
NA	TRBV30	NA	TRBJ2-7	TGTGCCTGGGGGCCCGACCGGTACGAGCAGTACTTC	CAWGPDRYEQYF
NA	TRBV10-3	few	TRBJ1-5	TGTGCCATCAGTGAGGCGGGTAATCAGCCCCAGCATTTT	CAISEAGNQPQHF
TRBD1	TRBV6-4	once	TRBJ2-2	TGTGCCAGCAGTGACTTGACAGGGTCCGGGGAGCTGTTTTTT	CASSDLTGSGELFF
TRBD2	TRBV15	NA	TRBJ2-3	TGTGCCACCAGCAGGCTGACTAGCGGGAGTGTGGGGTTCACAGATACGCAGTATTTT	CATSRLTSGSVGFTDTQYF
TRBD1	TRBV9	NA	TRBJ1-6	TGTGCCAGCAGCTCACGGACAGGGAGGAATTCACCCCTCCACTTT	CASSSRTGRNSPLHF
TRBD1	TRBV18	NA	TRBJ1-1	TGTGCCAGCTCACCCCCACAGGGGGCGGGTAACACTGAAGCTTTCTTT	CASSPPQGAGNTEAFF
NA	TRBV29-1	NA	TRBJ1-5	TGCAGCGTTGCAACAGACAATCAGCCCCAGCATTTT	CSVATDNQPQHF
TRBD1	TRBV19	NA	TRBJ2-7	TGTGCCAGTAGTTCGGGACAGGGAGCATACGAGCAGTACTTC	CASSSGQGAYEQYF
NA	TRBV2	NA	TRBJ1-1	TGTGCCAGCAGGACAGGGAACACTGAAGCTTTCTTT	CASRTGNTEAFF
TRBD2	TRBV5-1	NA	TRBJ2-3	TGCGCCAGCAGCCCGGGCCGGCTAGCGGAGGGCACAGATACGCAGTATTTT	CASSPGRLAEGTDTQYF
NA	TRBV11-2	few	TRBJ2-7	TGTGCCAGCAGTCGACCCACTGGGAGCTCCTACGAGCAGTACTTC	CASSRPTGSSYEQYF
NA	TRBV5-6	few	TRBJ1-2	TGTGCCAGCAGCCCGGGACTTGATGATGGCTACACCTTC	CASSPGLDDGYTF
TRBD1	TRBV2	NA	TRBJ2-7	TGTGCCAGTAATGACAGGGGGGTCTCCTACGAGCAGTACTTC	CASNDRGVSYEQYF
NA	TRBV2	NA	TRBJ2-7	TGTGCCAGCAGTGCCCTGGACTCCCCGGCATACGAGCAGTACTTC	CASSALDSPAYEQYF
TRBD2	TRBV9	NA	TRBJ2-1	TGTGCCAGCAGCGAGCCGGGACTAGCGGGAGGGGAGCAGTTCTTC	CASSEPGLAGGEQFF